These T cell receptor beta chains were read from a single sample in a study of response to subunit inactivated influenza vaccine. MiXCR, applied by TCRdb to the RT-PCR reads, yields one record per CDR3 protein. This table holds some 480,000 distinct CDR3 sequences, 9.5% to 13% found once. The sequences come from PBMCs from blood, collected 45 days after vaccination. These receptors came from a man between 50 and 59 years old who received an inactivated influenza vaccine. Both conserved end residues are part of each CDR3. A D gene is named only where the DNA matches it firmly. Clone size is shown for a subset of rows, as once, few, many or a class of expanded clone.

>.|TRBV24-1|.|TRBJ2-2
CATSDPMVQGGELFF
TGTGCCACCAGTGACCCAATGGTGCAGGGCGGGGAGCTGTTTTTT
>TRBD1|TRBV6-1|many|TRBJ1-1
CASSDRVMRTEAFF
TGTGCCAGCAGCGACAGGGTAATGAGGACTGAAGCTTTCTTT
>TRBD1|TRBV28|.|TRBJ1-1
CASSRRTGRKAGMNTEAFF
TGTGCCAGCAGTCGCCGGACAGGTAGGAAGGCTGGGATGAACACTGAAGCTTTCTTT
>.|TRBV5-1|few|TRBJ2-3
CASSLARGLISSSDTQYF
TGCGCCAGCAGCTTGGCCAGGGGACTCATAAGCTCGTCAGATACGCAGTATTTT
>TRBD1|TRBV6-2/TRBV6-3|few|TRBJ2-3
CASSLSTGADTQYF
TGTGCCAGCAGCCTTTCGACAGGGGCAGATACGCAGTATTTT
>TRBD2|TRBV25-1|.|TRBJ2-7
CASRHTSGSPHEQYF
TGTGCCAGCAGACACACTAGCGGGTCCCCACACGAGCAGTACTTC
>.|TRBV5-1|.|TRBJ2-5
CASSFGTPNGETQYF
TGCGCCAGCAGCTTCGGGACTCCGAACGGAGAGACCCAGTACTTC
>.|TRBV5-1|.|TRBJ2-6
CASSLYRGSGANVLTF
TGCGCCAGCAGCTTGTATCGCGGGTCAGGGGCCAACGTCCTGACTTTC
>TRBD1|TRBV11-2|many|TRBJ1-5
CASSLNRGQPQHF
TGTGCCAGCAGCTTGAACAGGGGTCAGCCCCAGCATTTT
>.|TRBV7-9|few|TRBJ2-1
CASSFFMGYSAYNEQFF
TGTGCCAGCAGCTTCTTTATGGGGTATAGCGCCTACAATGAGCAGTTCTTC
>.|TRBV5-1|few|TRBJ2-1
CASAAGFSYNEQFF
TGCGCCAGCGCCGCAGGGTTCTCCTACAATGAGCAGTTCTTC
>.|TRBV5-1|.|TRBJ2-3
CASSLDFSSTDTQYF
TGCGCCAGCAGCTTGGACTTTTCCAGCACAGATACGCAGTATTTT
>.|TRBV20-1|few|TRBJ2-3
CSARRDSTDTQYF
TGCAGTGCTAGGCGGGACAGCACAGATACGCAGTATTTT
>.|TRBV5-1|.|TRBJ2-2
CASSFPPNTGELFF
TGCGCCAGCAGCTTTCCCCCCAACACCGGGGAGCTGTTTTTT
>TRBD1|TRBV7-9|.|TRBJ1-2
CASSLGQGQNYGYTF
TGTGCCAGCAGCTTGGGCCAGGGACAGAACTATGGCTACACCTTC
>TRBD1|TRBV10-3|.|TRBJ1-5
CATQLGQGNQPQHF
TGTGCCACCCAGTTAGGACAGGGGAATCAGCCCCAGCATTTT
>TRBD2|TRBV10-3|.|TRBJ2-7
CAIRSEREQHF
TGTGCCATCAGAAGTGAGCGGGAGCAGCACTTC
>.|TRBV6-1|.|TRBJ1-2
CASSGPTKGYGYTF
TGTGCCAGCAGTGGGCCGACGAAAGGCTATGGCTACACCTTC
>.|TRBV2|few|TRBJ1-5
CASKYAGSNQPQHF
TGTGCCAGCAAGTACGCAGGGAGCAATCAGCCCCAGCATTTT
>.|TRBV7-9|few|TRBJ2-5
CASRADSNYVTQYF
TGTGCCAGCAGGGCGGACAGCAATTACGTGACCCAGTACTTC
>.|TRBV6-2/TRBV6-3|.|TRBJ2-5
CASSPALTQYF
TGTGCCAGCAGCCCGGCGTTGACCCAGTACTTC
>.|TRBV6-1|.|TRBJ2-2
CASSDPNTGELFF
TGTGCCAGCAGTGACCCTAACACCGGGGAGCTGTTTTTT
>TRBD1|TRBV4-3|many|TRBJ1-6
CASSLNRGVDSPLHF
TGCGCCAGCAGCCTAAACAGGGGTGTCGATTCACCCCTCCACTTT
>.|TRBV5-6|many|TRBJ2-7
CASSFSRQAYEQYF
TGTGCCAGCAGCTTCTCCCGACAGGCCTACGAGCAGTACTTC
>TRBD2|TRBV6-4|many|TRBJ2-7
CASSDTRLAGECYEQYF
TGTGCCAGCAGTGACACCCGACTAGCGGGGGAGTGCTACGAGCAGTACTTC
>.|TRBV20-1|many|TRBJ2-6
CSATPGSGANVLTF
TGCAGTGCTACCCCAGGGTCTGGGGCCAACGTCCTGACTTTC
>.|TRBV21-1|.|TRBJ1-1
CASRSRGTTGGHLHTEAFF
TGTGCCAGCAGATCACGGGGGACGACAGGGGGCCATTTACATACTGAAGCTTTCTTT
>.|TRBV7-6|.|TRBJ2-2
CASQVFAGTGELFF
TGTGCCAGCCAAGTTTTTGCGGGGACCGGGGAGCTGTTTTTT
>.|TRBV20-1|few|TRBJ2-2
CSARRRVSNTGELFF
TGCAGTGCTAGGAGACGCGTTTCGAACACCGGGGAGCTGTTTTTT
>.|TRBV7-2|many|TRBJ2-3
CASSTGGPTDTQYF
TGTGCCAGCAGCACTGGCGGACCCACAGATACGCAGTATTTT
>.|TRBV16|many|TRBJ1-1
CASSQFDTEAFF
TGTGCCAGCAGCCAATTCGACACTGAAGCTTTCTTT
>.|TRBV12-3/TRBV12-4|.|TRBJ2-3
CASSPVRDPYADTQYF
TGTGCCAGCAGTCCCGTCAGGGATCCCTACGCAGATACGCAGTATTTT
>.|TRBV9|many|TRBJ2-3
CASSGRGGSTDTQYF
TGTGCCAGCAGCGGTCGTGGAGGGAGCACAGATACGCAGTATTTT
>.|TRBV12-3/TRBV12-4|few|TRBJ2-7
CASSPGTVPSYEQYF
TGTGCCAGCAGTCCTGGGACGGTTCCATCCTACGAGCAGTACTTC
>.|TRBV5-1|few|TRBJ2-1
CASSLSRGDEQFF
TGCGCCAGCAGCCTTTCTAGGGGCGATGAGCAGTTCTTC
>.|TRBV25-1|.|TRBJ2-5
CASSEAGPEKTQYF
TGTGCCAGCAGTGAGGCAGGACCAGAGAAGACCCAGTACTTC
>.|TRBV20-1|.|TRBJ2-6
CSARAGARSGANVLTF
TGCAGTGCTAGAGCAGGGGCCCGCTCTGGGGCCAACGTCCTGACTTTC
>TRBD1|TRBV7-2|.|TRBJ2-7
CASSLVVGQGAYEQYF
TGTGCCAGCAGCTTAGTGGTTGGACAGGGGGCCTACGAGCAGTACTTC
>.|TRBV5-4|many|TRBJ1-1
CASSLGGSGNTEAFF
TGTGCCAGCAGCTTGGGCGGGAGTGGGAACACTGAAGCTTTCTTT
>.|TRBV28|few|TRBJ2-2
CASSSPLGASNTGELFF
TGTGCCAGCAGTTCACCGTTGGGGGCCTCGAACACCGGGGAGCTGTTTTTT
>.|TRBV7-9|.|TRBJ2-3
CASSARSGYTDTQYF
TGTGCCAGCAGCGCACGTAGCGGATACACAGATACGCAGTATTTT
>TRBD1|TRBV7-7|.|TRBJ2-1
CASSLDGTGVNEQFF
TGTGCTAGCAGCTTAGACGGGACAGGGGTCAATGAGCAGTTCTTC
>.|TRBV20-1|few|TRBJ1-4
CSARAGEKLFF
TGCAGTGCTAGGGCGGGGGAAAAACTGTTTTTT
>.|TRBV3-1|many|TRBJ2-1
CASSLLRTDSYNEQFF
TGTGCCAGCAGCCTCCTAAGGACTGATTCCTACAATGAGCAGTTCTTC
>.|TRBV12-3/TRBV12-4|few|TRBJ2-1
CASSFEGGGGQFF
TGTGCCAGCAGTTTTGAGGGAGGCGGTGGGCAGTTCTTC
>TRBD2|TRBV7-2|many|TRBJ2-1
CASSSGLAGGREQFF
TGTGCCAGCAGCTCGGGACTAGCGGGAGGACGTGAGCAGTTCTTC
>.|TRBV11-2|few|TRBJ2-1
CASLSSFRVFF
TGTGCCAGCCTTTCTTCGTTCCGCGTGTTCTTC
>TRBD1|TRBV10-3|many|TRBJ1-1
CASRGTGDNTEAFF
TGTGCCAGTCGCGGGACAGGGGACAACACTGAAGCTTTCTTT
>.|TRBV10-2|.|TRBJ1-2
CASTPQGYGYTF
TGCGCCAGCACCCCCCAAGGGTATGGCTACACCTTC
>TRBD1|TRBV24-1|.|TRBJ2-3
CATSEPGTGKDTQYF
TGTGCCACCAGTGAGCCCGGGACAGGGAAAGATACGCAGTATTTT
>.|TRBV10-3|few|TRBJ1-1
CAISESSGRYTEAFF
TGTGCCATCAGTGAGTCCTCAGGGAGATACACTGAAGCTTTCTTT
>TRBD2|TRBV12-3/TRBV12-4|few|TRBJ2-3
CASSFGSGIGTDTQYF
TGTGCCAGCAGTTTTGGTAGCGGGATTGGTACAGATACGCAGTATTTT
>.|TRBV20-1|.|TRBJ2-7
CSAPVGGSAYEQYF
TGCAGTGCCCCAGTTGGGGGGAGCGCCTACGAGCAGTACTTC
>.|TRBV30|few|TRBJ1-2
CAWSGGTDYGYTF
TGTGCCTGGAGTGGAGGGACGGACTATGGCTACACCTTC
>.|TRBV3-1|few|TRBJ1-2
CASSRSDLTNYGYTF
TGTGCCAGCAGCAGATCGGACCTAACGAACTATGGCTACACCTTC
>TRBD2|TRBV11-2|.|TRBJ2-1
CASSRADGAGGPWNEQFF
TGTGCCAGCAGCCGCGCCGACGGGGCGGGAGGGCCTTGGAATGAGCAGTTCTTC
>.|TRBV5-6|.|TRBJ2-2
CASSALWYTGELFF
TGTGCCAGCAGCGCTCTCTGGTACACCGGGGAGCTGTTTTTT
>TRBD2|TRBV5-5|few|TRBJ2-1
CASSSTSGSKNEQFF
TGTGCCAGCAGCTCGACTAGCGGGAGTAAGAATGAGCAGTTCTTC
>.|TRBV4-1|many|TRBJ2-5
CASSQGLAYETQYF
TGCGCCAGCAGCCAAGGGCTAGCGTATGAGACCCAGTACTTC